The T cell receptor (beta chain) under discussion was sequenced for a study of T-cell reconstitution after alpha-beta-depleted transplantation in children. CDR3 length equals 12 residues. The V gene's germline CDR1 is WSHSY and CDR2 SAAADI. The V end was cut by 3 bases, the J end by 0 bases, with 2 bases between. Construction of the TCRbeta library involved unique molecular identifiers. TCRdb analysed the PCR reads with MiXCR anew, one entry per CDR3 protein. The sample consists of 250,000 to 350,000 distinct CDR3 sequences, about a quarter of them appearing once. Study results and caveats: A year had passed since transplant, and T-cell counts and diversity by then came mostly from newly produced T cells. Expanded graft clones, several hundred of them, were reportedly the source of alpha-beta T cells about two months after transplant. TCRbeta diversity was high at day 60 in some patients (a result of surviving recipient T cells and thymic progenitors).

This clonotype was counted a few times. Its antigen is not identified. The material was PBMCs, mostly from graft donor cells, obtained 180 days after TCRalphabeta/CD19-depleted stem cell transplant. The TCR originated in a male patient aged 10 to 17 who had a stem cell transplant for acute lymphoblastic leukemia, so the T cells may come from the graft donor. The chain joins TRBV10-2 to TRBJ1-2; the D is unclear. CDR3 protein: CASSDSNYGYTF. For the CDR3, the DNA is TGCGCCAGCAGTGACTCTAACTATGGCTACACCTTC.